This entry is about one T cell receptor beta chain. Its antigen is not yet known. The record has no base qualities; no much larger clone is one base away. Collaborating institutions collected whole blood in K2EDTA tubes following their own protocols. Collaborator samples were shipped for TCRbeta analysis as frozen whole blood, isolated PBMCs, or DNA extracted from either sample type. V is pruned by 5 bases and J by 4 bases, leaving 7 bases of the junction without a gene match. CDR1 and CDR2, per the germline V gene, are MNHEY and SVGAGI. From the cysteine through the phenylalanine, the CDR3 covers 14 amino acids. The sequence is cut down to CDR3 DNA, 42 bases in frame from base 1. The immunoSEQ Assay, a bias-controlled multiplex PCR, was used to amplify TCRbeta CDR3 regions from genomic DNA. The paper's processing steps were these. Within the assay, amplification of reference gene primers was used to estimate how many nucleated cells each sample contained. To quantify the absolute abundance of each unique TCRbeta CDR3 rearrangement, sequence reads were collapsed and filtered. For each sample, productive Simpson clonality was calculated as the square root of Simpson's diversity index over productive rearrangements. TCRdb took this table from immuneACCESS and kept in-frame rearrangements with V and J called. Such tables lack part of the clones; where checked against another copy, unresolved V genes explain under half of the gap, and the rest is unexplained. V and J calls and clone size are those listed in that table; D and trimming were worked out from the DNA. The sample table holds 100,000 to 150,000 clones, of which 70% to 85% were seen once. The ten most abundant clones make up about 4.2% of the sample.

This sample stems from a study of blood T cell repertoires in COVID-19 (dated by TCRdb to 2018 to 2020). At the level of the whole study: Collaborator samples came from the United States, Italy and Spain and covered acute and convalescent phases of COVID-19. The material from the prospective study consisted of cDNA or gDNA derived from T cells, B-cell-depleted T cells, or PBMCs. The dataset comprised deeply sampled blood TCRbeta repertoires from subjects exposed to, actively infected with, or recovered from COVID-19. The repertoires were released in a freely available public database intended as a resource for research on the immune response to SARS-CoV-2. Samples were obtained from the ongoing ImmuneRACE study (first 160 participants) and from about 1,300 subjects provided by 6 global collaborators. The sample metadata nearly always contained a de-identified subject ID, COVID-19 status, age in years and sex. Where available, HLA class I and class II types were taken from metadata supplied by the sample provider and were not determined by assay-based typing.

On the study overall, not on this receptor specifically: How much clinical and demographic metadata was included differed by source and by participant, and the metadata was provided uncurated.

The chain uses TRBV6-5 and TRBJ1-2, and 7 bases in between align with TRBD1. The TCR comes from a woman in her seventies with acute or convalescent COVID-19. The source material was peripheral blood. The nucleotide sequence is TGTGCCAGCAGTACTAACAGGGGACTCTATGGCTACACCTTC. Its amino acids are CASSTNRGLYGYTF.